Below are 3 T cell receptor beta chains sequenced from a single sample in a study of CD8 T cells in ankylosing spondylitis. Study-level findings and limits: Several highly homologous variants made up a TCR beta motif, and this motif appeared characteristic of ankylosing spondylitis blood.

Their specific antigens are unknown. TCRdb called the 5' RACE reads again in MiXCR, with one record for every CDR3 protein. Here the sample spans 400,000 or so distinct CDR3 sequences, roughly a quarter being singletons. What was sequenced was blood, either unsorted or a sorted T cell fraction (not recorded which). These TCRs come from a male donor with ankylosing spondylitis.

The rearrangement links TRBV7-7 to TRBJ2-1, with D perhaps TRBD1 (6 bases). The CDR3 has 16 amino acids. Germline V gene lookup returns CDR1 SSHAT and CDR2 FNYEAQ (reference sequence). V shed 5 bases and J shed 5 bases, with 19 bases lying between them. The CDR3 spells CASSLRVQGRDNEQFF. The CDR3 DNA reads TGTGCCAGCAGCCTTAGAGTACAGGGACGGGACAATGAGCAGTTCTTC.

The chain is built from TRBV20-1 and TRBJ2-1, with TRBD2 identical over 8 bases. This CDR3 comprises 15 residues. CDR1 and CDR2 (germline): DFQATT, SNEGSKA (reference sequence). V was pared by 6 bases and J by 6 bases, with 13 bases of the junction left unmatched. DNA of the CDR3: TGCAGTGCCAACCCTGCCCTAGCGGGCGGCAATGAGCAGTTCTTC. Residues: CSANPALAGGNEQFF.

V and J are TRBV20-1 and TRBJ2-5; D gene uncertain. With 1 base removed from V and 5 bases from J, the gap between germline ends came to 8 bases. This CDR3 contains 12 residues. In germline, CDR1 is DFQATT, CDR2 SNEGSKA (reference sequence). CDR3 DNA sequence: TGCAGTGCTAGAGGCACCCAGGAGACCCAGTACTTC. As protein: CSARGTQETQYF.